This T cell receptor (beta chain) was captured by sequencing in a study of beta chain features in type 1 diabetes. Expressed TCRB transcripts were sequenced because the isolated RNA had all been reverse transcribed beforehand. The method was immunoSEQ multiplex PCR; TCRdb's version includes in-frame clones alone and lacks a portion of them. The table shows around 500,000 clones, with about 10% occurring only once. The germline V and J ends were trimmed by 3 bases and 4 bases, with 13 bases remaining between them. The CDR3 is made up of 13 amino acids. Germline assignment: CDR1 SQVTM and CDR2 ANQGSEA. In this sample, this clone turned up a few times.

The source is a woman in her late teens or twenties in good health. The sample consisted of naive CD4+ T cells from blood. The rearrangement uses TRBV29-1 and TRBJ2-7, with a weak D call TRBD1 (5 bases). CDR3 amino acids: CSVDLAGKYEQYF. CDR3 bases: TGCAGCGTTGATTTGGCAGGGAAATACGAGCAGTACTTC.